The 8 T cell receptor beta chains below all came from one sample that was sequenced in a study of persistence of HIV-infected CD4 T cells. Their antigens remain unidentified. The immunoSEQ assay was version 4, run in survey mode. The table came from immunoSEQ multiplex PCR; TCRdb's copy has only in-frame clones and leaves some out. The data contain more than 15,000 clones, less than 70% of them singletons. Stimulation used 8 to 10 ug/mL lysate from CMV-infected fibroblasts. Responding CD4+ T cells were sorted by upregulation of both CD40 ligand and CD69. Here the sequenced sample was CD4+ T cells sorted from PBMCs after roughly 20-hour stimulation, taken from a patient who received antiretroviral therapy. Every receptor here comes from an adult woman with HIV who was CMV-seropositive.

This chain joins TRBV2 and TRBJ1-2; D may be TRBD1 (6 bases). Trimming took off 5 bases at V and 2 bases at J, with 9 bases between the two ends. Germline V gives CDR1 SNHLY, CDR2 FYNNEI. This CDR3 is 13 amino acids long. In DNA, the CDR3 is TGTGCCAGCAGTCGGGACATCAACTATGGCTACACCTTC. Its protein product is CASSRDINYGYTF. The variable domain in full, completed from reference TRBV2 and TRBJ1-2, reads EPEVTQTPSHQVTQMGQEVILRCVPISNHLYFYWYRQILGQKVEFLVSFYNNEISEKSEIFDDQFSVERPDGSNFTLKIRSTKLEDSAMYFCASSRDINYGYTFGSGTRLTVV.

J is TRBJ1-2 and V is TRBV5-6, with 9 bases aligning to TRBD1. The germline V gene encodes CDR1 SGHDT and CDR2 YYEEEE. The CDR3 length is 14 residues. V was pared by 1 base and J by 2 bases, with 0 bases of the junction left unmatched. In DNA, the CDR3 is TGTGCCAGCAGCTTGACAGGGGGCAACTATGGCTACACCTTC. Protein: CASSLTGGNYGYTF. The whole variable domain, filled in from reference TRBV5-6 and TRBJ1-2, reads DAGVTQSPTHLIKTRGQQVTLRCSPKSGHDTVSWYQQALGQGPQFIFQYYEEEERQRGNFPDRFSGHQFPNYSSELNVNALLLGDSALYLCASSLTGGNYGYTFGSGTRLTVV.

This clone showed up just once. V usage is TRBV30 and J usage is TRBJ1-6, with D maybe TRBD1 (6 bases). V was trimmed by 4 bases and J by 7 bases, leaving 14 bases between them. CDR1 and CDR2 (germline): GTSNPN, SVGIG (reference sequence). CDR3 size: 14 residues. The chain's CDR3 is CAWKVPGANSPLHF. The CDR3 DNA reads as TGTGCCTGGAAGGTACCGGGGGCCAATTCACCCCTCCACTTT.

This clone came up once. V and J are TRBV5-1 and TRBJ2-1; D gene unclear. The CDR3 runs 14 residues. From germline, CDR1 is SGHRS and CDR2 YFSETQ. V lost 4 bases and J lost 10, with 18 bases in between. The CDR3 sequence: CASSPFPQAGEQFF. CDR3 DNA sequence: TGCGCCAGCAGCCCTTTCCCCCAGGCCGGGGAGCAGTTCTTC.

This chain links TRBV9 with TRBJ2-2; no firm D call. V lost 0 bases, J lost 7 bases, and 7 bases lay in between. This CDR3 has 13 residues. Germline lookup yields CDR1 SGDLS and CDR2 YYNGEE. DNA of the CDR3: TGTGCCAGCAGCGTAGGATGGATCGGGGAGCTGTTTTTT. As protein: CASSVGWIGELFF.

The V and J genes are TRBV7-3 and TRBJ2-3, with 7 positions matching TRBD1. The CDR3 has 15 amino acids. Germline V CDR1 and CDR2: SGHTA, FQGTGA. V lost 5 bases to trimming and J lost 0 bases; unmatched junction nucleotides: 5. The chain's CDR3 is CASSRDSSSTDTQYF. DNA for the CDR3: TGTGCCAGCAGCCGGGACAGCTCTAGCACAGATACGCAGTATTTT.

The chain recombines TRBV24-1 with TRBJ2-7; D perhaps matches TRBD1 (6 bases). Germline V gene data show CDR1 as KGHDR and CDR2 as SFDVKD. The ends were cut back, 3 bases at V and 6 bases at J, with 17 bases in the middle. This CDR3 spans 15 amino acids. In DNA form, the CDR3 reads TGTGCCACCAGTGATAAAGGACAGATTGACGGCGAGCAGTACGTC. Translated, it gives CATSDKGQIDGEQYV.

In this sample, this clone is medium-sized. CDR3 loop: CSVAPGGTDTQYF. In nucleotides, the CDR3 is TGCAGCGTTGCCCCGGGGGGCACAGATACGCAGTATTTT. The V and J genes are TRBV29-1 and TRBJ2-3; D might be TRBD2 (6 bases). Germline CDR1 SQVTM, CDR2 ANQGSEA. The CDR3 totals 13 residues. Trimming shortened V by 4 bases and J by 1 base, and 9 bases separated the two germline ends.